A selection of T cell receptor beta chains follows, all from one sample in a study of T-cell reconstitution after alpha-beta-depleted transplantation in children. TCRdb reprocessed the PCR reads via MiXCR and lists one record per CDR3 protein. The sample has 550,000 to 600,000 distinct CDR3 sequences; 20% to 25% are singletons. Material: PBMCs, mostly from graft donor cells, obtained 360 days after TCRalphabeta/CD19-depleted stem cell transplant. Receptors were obtained from a boy in the first two years of life who had a stem cell transplant for acute myeloid leukemia, so the T cells may come from the graft donor. Each CDR3 is given without its conserved first and last residue. Fields, in order: V gene, J gene, CDR3 protein.

TRBV7-2	TRBJ2-1	ASSSGRTGNEQF
TRBV12-3/TRBV12-4	TRBJ2-3	ASINQMGLTLDTQY
TRBV29-1	TRBJ2-1	SVEGFLSYNEQF
TRBV4-3	TRBJ2-5	ASSQGTAGQETQY
TRBV5-5	TRBJ2-3	ASSLTGQGRDTQY
TRBV29-1	TRBJ2-5	SVVPMAETQY
TRBV6-5	TRBJ2-3	ASSYTPITDTQY
TRBV13	TRBJ2-4	ASSPETGYEGKNIQY
TRBV5-1	TRBJ2-1	ASSLELASNEQF
TRBV7-8	TRBJ2-1	ASRDRGNEQF
TRBV6-2/TRBV6-3	TRBJ2-3	ASSYRGGPDTQY
TRBV7-2	TRBJ1-6	ASSNRGYNSPLH
TRBV6-5	TRBJ2-5	ASSFASTGASQETQY
TRBV4-3	TRBJ1-1	ASSQDRGGSPEAF
TRBV5-1	TRBJ2-3	ASSLYRVTGTDTQY
TRBV11-1	TRBJ1-1	ASSFHTRQGSDTEAF
TRBV20-1	TRBJ2-3	SAKIPGHKSTDTQY
TRBV5-6	TRBJ2-5	ASSLQVAGDQETQY
TRBV3-1	TRBJ2-2	ASSQARGGGELF
TRBV11-1	TRBJ1-5	ASSRVGSGQPQH
TRBV12-3/TRBV12-4	TRBJ2-1	ASSLRILRDRPYNEQF
TRBV5-1	TRBJ1-6	ASSYGQGSNSPLH
TRBV12-3/TRBV12-4	TRBJ2-7	ASSLQSLSYEQY
TRBV11-2	TRBJ2-4	ASSLTGPIHAKNIQY
TRBV29-1	TRBJ2-5	SVTRAVRGETQY
TRBV15	TRBJ2-1	ATSDWGGRRDEQF
TRBV7-2	TRBJ2-2	ASSLGSGGELF
TRBV20-1	TRBJ1-1	SARVSGRGTDEAF
TRBV12-5	TRBJ2-3	ASGLPLVLTDTQY